The entry that follows covers one TCR beta chain sequence. Antigen unknown. Genomic DNA per cell subset filled all wells of several immunoSEQ plates. TCRdb's copy holds only in-frame clones and misses some; the assay was immunoSEQ multiplex PCR. The table lists roughly 650,000 clones, more than 95% of them singletons. The data stem from a study of shared clonotypes between healthy human individuals. Study at large: Donors had three CD4 naive, three CD4 memory, two CD8 naive and one CD8 memory plate apiece. The study's findings and limits: The rarefaction results pointed to incomplete sorted-subset sequencing despite large depth.

This sequence was found in a woman aged 25 to 39 in good health. Input material: naive CD4+ T cells sorted from blood. This sample's subset: CD45RA+ positively selected.

The CDR3 region has the DNA TGTGCCTGGAGATCCGGCACCGGGGAGCTGTTTTTT. Translating gives CAWRSGTGELFF. This chain uses TRBV30 with TRBJ2-2; D unclear. V was cut by 3 bases and J by 4 bases, with 6 bases left in between. The CDR3 sequence is 12 residues long. Germline CDR1 reads GTSNPN; CDR2 reads SVGIG (reference sequence).